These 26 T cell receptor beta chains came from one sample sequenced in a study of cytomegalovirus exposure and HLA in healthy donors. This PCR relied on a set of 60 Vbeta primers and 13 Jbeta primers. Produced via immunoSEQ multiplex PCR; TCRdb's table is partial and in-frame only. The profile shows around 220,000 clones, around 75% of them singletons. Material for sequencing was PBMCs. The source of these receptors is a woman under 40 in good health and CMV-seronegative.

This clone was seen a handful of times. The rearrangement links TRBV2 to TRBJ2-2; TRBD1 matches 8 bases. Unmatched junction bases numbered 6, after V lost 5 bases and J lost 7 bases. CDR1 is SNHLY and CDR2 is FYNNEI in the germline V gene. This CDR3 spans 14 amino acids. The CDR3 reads CASSKDRALGELFF. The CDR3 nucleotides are TGTGCCAGCAGTAAGGACAGGGCACTCGGGGAGCTGTTTTTT.

The CDR3 DNA reads as TGCAGAGGGCCTAGCGACTACGAGCAGTACTTC. It specifies CRGPSDYEQYF. The chain combines TRBV29-1 with TRBJ2-7, with D tentatively TRBD2 (6 bases). The length of the CDR3 is 11 residues. CDR1 SQVTM and CDR2 ANQGSEA come from the germline V gene.

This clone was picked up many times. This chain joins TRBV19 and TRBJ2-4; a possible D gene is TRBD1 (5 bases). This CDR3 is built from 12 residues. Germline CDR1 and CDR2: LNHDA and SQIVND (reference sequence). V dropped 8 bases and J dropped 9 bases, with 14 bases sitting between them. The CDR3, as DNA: TGTGCCAGTGGGTTTGGCCAGGGCATTCAGTACTTC. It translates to CASGFGQGIQYF.

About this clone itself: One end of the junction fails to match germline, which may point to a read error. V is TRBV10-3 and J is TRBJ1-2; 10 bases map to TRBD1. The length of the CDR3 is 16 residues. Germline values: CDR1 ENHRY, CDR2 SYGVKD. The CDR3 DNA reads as TGTGCCAGCAGTTACTACGGACAGGGGGCTAACTATGGCTACACCTTC. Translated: CASSYYGQGANYGYTF.

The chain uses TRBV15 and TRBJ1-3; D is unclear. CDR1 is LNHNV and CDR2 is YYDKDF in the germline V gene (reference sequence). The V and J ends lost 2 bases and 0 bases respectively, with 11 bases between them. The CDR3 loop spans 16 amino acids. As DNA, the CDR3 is TGTGCCACCAGCAGACCAGACTCCAACTCTGGAAACACCATATATTTT. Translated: CATSRPDSNSGNTIYF.

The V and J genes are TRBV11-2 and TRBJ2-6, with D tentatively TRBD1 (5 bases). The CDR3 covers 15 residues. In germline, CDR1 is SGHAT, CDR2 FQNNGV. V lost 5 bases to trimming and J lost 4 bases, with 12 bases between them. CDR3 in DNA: TGTGCCAGCAGCGCTCAGGGCTGGGGGGCCAACGTCCTGACTTTC. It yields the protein CASSAQGWGANVLTF.

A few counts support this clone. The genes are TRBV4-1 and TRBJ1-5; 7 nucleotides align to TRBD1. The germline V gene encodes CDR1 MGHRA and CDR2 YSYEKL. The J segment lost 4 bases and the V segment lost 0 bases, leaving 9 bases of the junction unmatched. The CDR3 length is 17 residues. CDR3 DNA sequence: TGCGCCAGCAGCCAAGAAAGACAGGGCAGTGCGAATCAGCCCCAGCATTTT. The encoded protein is CASSQERQGSANQPQHF.

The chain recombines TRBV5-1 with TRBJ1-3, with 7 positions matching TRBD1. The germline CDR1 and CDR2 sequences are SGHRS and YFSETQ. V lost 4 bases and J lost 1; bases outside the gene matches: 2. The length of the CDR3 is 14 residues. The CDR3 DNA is TGCGCCAGCAGCCAACAGGGGTCTGGAAACACCATATATTTT. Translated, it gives CASSQQGSGNTIYF. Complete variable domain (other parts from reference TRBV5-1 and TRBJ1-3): KAGVTQTPRYLIKTRGQQVTLSCSPISGHRSVSWYQQTPGQGLQFLFEYFSETQRNKGNFPGRFSGRQFSNSRSEMNVSTLELGDSALYLCASSQQGSGNTIYFGEGSWLTVV.

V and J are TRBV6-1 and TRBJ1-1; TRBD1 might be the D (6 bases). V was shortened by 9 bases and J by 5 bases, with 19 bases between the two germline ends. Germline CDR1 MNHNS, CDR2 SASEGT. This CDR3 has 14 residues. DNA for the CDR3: TGTGCCAGTACTGGCTTGGGGGCGAGGACTGAAGCTTTCTTT. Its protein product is CASTGLGARTEAFF.

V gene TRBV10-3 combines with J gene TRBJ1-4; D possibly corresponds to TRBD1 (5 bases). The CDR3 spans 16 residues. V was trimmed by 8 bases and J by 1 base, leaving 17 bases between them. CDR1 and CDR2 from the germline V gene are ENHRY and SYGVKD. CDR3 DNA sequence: TGTGCCATCGGGGCAGGCCAGGATCAAACTAATGAAAAACTGTTTTTT. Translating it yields CAIGAGQDQTNEKLFF.

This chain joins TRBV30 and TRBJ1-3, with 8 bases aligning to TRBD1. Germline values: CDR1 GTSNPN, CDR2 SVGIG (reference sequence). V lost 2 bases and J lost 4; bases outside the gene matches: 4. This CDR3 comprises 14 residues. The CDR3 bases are TGTGCCTGGAGTAGGACAGGGTCAGGAAACACCATATATTTT. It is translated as CAWSRTGSGNTIYF.

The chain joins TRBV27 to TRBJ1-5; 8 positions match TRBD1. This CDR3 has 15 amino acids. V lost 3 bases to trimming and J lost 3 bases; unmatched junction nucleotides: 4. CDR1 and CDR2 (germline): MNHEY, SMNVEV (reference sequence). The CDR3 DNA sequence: TGTGCCAGCAGTTTGCGGACAGGGTTCAATCAGCCCCAGCATTTT. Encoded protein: CASSLRTGFNQPQHF.

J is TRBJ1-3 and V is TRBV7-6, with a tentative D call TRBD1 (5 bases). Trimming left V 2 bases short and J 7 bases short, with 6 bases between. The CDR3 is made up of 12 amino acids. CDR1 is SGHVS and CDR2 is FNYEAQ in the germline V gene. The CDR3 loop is CASSLRGNTIYF. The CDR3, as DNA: TGTGCCAGCAGCTTACGGGGGAACACCATATATTTT.

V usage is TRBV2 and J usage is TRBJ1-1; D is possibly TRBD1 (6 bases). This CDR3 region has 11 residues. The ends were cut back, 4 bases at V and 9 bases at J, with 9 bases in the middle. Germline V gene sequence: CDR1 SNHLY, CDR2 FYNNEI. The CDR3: CASSVGQKAFF. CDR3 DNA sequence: TGTGCCAGCAGTGTAGGACAGAAAGCTTTCTTT.

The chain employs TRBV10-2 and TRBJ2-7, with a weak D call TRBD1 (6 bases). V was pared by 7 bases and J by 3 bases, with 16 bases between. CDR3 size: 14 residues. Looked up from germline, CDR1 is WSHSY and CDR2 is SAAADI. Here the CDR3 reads CASTKTGFSYEQYF. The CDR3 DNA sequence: TGCGCCAGCACCAAGACAGGATTCAGCTACGAGCAGTACTTC.

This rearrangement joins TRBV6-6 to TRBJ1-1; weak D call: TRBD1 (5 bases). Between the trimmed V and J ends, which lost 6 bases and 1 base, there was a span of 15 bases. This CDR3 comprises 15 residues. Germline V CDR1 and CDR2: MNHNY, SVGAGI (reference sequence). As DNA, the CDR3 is TGTGCCAGCAGAACCCTCCGGACACAGAACACTGAAGCTTTCTTT. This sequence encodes CASRTLRTQNTEAFF.

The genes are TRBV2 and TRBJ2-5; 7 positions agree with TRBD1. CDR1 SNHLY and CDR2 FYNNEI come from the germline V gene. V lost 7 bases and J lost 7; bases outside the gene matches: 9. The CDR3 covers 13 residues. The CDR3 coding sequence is TGTGCCAGCATGTCCCAGGGGGAAGGGACCCAGTACTTC. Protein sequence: CASMSQGEGTQYF.

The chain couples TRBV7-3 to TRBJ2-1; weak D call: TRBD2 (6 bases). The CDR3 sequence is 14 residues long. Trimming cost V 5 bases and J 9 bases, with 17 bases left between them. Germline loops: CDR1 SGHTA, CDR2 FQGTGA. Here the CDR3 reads CASSLLGVSGEQFF. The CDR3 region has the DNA TGTGCCAGCAGCCTGCTAGGCGTTAGCGGTGAGCAGTTCTTC.

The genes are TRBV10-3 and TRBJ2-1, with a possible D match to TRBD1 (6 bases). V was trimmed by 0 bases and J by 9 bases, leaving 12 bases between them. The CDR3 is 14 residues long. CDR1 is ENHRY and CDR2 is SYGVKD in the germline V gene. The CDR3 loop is CAISESTGSGEQFF. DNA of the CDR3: TGTGCCATCAGTGAGTCGACAGGATCGGGTGAGCAGTTCTTC.

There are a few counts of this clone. CDR3 DNA sequence: TGTGCCAGCAAGAAACCGGGGGGTAACTATGGCTACACCTTC. Translating gives CASKKPGGNYGYTF. The chain is built from TRBV6-5 and TRBJ1-2, with D perhaps TRBD1 (5 bases). CDR3 length equals 14 residues. Trimming shortened V by 7 bases and J by 1 base, and 13 bases separated the two germline ends. Germline V gene sequence: CDR1 MNHEY, CDR2 SVGAGI.

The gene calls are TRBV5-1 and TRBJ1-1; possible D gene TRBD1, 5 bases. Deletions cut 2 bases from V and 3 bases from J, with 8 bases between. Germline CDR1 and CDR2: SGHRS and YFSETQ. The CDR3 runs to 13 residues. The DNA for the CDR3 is TGCGCCAGCAGCTTCGACAGCTACACTGAAGCTTTCTTT. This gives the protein CASSFDSYTEAFF. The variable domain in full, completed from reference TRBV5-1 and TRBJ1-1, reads KAGVTQTPRYLIKTRGQQVTLSCSPISGHRSVSWYQQTPGQGLQFLFEYFSETQRNKGNFPGRFSGRQFSNSRSEMNVSTLELGDSALYLCASSFDSYTEAFFGQGTRLTVV.

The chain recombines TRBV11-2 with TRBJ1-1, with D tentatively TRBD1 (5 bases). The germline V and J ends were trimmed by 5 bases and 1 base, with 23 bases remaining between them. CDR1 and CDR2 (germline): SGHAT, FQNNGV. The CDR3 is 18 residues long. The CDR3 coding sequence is TGTGCCAGCAGCCCCCTAGAATCTTGGCGGGGACCGAACACTGAAGCTTTCTTT. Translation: CASSPLESWRGPNTEAFF.

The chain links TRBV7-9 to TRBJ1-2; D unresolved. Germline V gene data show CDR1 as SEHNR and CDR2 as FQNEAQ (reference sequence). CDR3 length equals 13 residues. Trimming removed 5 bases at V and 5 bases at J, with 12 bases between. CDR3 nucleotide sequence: TGTGCCAGCAGCCCCGGCGGAAGATATGGCTACACCTTC. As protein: CASSPGGRYGYTF.

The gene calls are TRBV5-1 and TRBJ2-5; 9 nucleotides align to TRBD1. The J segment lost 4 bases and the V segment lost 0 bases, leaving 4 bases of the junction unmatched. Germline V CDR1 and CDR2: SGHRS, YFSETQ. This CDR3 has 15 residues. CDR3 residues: CASSLGDRDSETQYF. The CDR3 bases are TGCGCCAGCAGCTTGGGGGACAGGGATTCAGAGACCCAGTACTTC.

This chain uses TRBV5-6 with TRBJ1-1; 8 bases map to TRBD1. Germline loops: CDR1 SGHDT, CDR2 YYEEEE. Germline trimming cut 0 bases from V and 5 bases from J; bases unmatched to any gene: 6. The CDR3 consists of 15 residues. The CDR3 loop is CASSLAGQGATEAFF. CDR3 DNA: TGTGCCAGCAGCTTGGCCGGGCAGGGGGCGACTGAAGCTTTCTTT.

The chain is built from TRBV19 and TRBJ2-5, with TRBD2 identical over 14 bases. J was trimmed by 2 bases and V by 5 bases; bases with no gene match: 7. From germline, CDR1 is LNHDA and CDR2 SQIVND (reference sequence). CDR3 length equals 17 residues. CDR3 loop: CASSGGGLAGEQETQYF. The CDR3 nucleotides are TGTGCCAGTAGTGGGGGGGGACTAGCGGGGGAACAAGAGACCCAGTACTTC.